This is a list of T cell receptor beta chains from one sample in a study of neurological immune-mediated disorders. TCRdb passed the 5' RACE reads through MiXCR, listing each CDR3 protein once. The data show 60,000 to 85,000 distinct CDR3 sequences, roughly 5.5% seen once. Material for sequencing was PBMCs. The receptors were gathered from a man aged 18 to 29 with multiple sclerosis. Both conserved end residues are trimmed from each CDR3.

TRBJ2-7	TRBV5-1	ASSLSLLYEQY
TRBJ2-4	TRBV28	ASSLWKGEKIQY
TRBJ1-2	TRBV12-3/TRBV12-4	ASSLVDQSYT
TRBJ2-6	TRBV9	ASSLTGGRANVLT
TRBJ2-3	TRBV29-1	SVDGVASTDTQY
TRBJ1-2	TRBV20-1	SASGTNGYT
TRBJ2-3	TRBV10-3	AINPGGTDTQY
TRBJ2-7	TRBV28	ASSSVLAGEKTYEQY
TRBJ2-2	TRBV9	ASSATGASNTGELF
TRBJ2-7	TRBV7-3	ASSLTPETSYEQY
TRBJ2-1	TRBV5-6	ASSFRLGLAHNEQF
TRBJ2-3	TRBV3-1	ASRKGSTSTDTQY
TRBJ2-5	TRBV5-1	ASSLVGHLQETQY
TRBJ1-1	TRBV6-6	ASSYWSGNTEAF